The T cell receptor beta chain under discussion was sequenced for a study of Tregs in tolerant kidney transplant recipients. Regarding the study as a whole: Donor-specific Treg expansion exceeded global Treg expansion in tolerant patients, suggesting antigen drive. Few patients were studied, so findings need validation in larger groups.

Some clones are missing from TCRdb's copy, which holds only in-frame ones; the method was immunoSEQ multiplex PCR. Reported are around 10,000 clones; the ten largest clones contain 25% to 30%. CDR3 length: 15 amino acids. With V trimmed by 5 bases and J by 4 bases, 11 bases remained unmatched. CDR1 and CDR2 from the germline V gene are SGHAT and FQNNGV. In regard to this clone: The antigen remains undetermined. The read ends 3 residues before the CDR3 terminus; that terminus is restored from the germline J gene.

Related graft donors supplied nonmyeloablative bone marrow transplants, and mixed chimerism was transient. The sequencing used CD8+ T cells from blood (PBMCs), collected 24 months after the transplant. The chain employs TRBV11-2 and TRBJ2-7, with 7 bases matching TRBD1. The TCR originated in a human patient who received a combined kidney and bone marrow transplant. Some T cells may possibly be graft donor cells. The CDR3: CASSKFRDSAYEQYF. The sequenced part of the CDR3 DNA is TGTGCCAGCAGCAAGTTCCGGGACAGCGCTTACGAG. The variable domain in full, with the rest retrieved from reference TRBV11-2 and TRBJ2-7, is EAGVAQSPRYKIIEKRQSVAFWCNPISGHATLYWYQQILGQGPKLLIQFQNNGVVDDSQLPKDRFSAERLKGVDSTLKIQPAKLEDSAVYLCASSKFRDSAYEQYFGPGTRLTVT.